A few counts support the clone carrying this T cell receptor (beta chain). What it binds is unknown. This CDR3 contains 15 residues. V shed 2 bases and J 3 bases; nucleotides not matched to a gene: 3. Germline V gene sequence: CDR1 MNHEY, CDR2 SMNVEV (reference sequence). MiXCR, run by TCRdb on the 5' RACE reads, gives a single entry per CDR3 protein. This sample has under 35,000 distinct CDR3 sequences; 6% to 9.5% occur once, and the top ten carry around an eighth. This record belongs to a study of T-cell memory formation after mild COVID-19. The wider study: Clusters of TCRs were largely donor specific.

Study-level points and caveats: The CD4+ clones that contracted clustered mainly within CM and EM, and the CD8+ clones concentrated in EMRA.

This clonotype originated in an adult woman who had mild COVID-19 (a few samples of this study predate the infection). Cell type and time point are not known. The source material was PBMCs or a T cell subset sorted from them (not recorded which). The chain is built from TRBV27 and TRBJ2-1; 8 positions agree with TRBD1. The DNA of the CDR3 is TGTGCCAGCAGTTTACAGGGGGCGGTCTACAATGAGCAGTTCTTC. Protein product: CASSLQGAVYNEQFF.